Detailed here is one T cell receptor beta chain. Its antigen is as yet unknown. TCRdb independently ran MiXCR on the reads; one entry per CDR3 protein. The sample holds roughly 860,000 distinct CDR3 sequences, 30% to 35% seen once. CDR3 length: 16 residues. V lost 2 bases and J 5 bases, leaving 17 bases between the germline ends. Germline loops: CDR1 SGHVT, CDR2 SQSDAQ. This record comes from a study of T cell repertoires in cytomegalovirus infection. Overall study: CMV epitopes that were recently identified and HLA-C-restricted were used alongside well-studied HLA-B-restricted ones.

The study's findings and limits: Adding up the frequency of public TCR beta families identified people who carried CMV plus the relevant HLA. It was HLA-C-restricted CMV-specific TCR beta clonotypes that dominated the response ex vivo.

The sequencing used cultured CD8+ T cells from PBMCs, collected from culture after CMV antigen stimulation. The chain employs TRBV7-4 and TRBJ2-3; no definite D call. The sequence was obtained from a human donor in good health (CMV status not recorded). Some clones in this sample may be carry-over from other donors' samples. The CDR3 bases are TGTGCCAGCAGCTTACTACCCGTCCCACAGAGAGATACGCAGTATTTT. This sequence encodes CASSLLPVPQRDTQYF.